The rows below give T cell receptor beta chains drawn from one sample of a study of T cells after yellow fever vaccination. TCRdb re-called the 5' RACE reads with MiXCR, one entry per CDR3 protein. Here the sample spans 300,000 to 350,000 distinct CDR3 sequences, approximately 3.9% being singletons. The sequenced sample was PBMCs, obtained 5 days after the yellow fever booster vaccination. The receptors originated from a man younger than 35 who received the YFV17D yellow fever vaccine. Each CDR3 is given with its conserved first and last residue. A D gene is named only where the DNA matches it firmly. Where a row states a size, it is once, few, many or the class of an expanded clone; other rows omit it.

size,D,J,V,CDR3,DNA
few,-,TRBJ1-6,TRBV5-1,CASSLDSNSPLHF,TGCGCCAGCAGCTTGGATTCAAATTCACCCCTCCACTTT
-,-,TRBJ1-2,TRBV3-1,CASSQVPGGGENYGYTF,TGTGCCAGCAGCCAAGTCCCCGGGGGAGGGGAAAACTATGGCTACACCTTC
many,-,TRBJ2-3,TRBV6-6,CASGTGTPGGTQYF,TGTGCCAGCGGTACAGGGACTCCCGGGGGTACGCAGTATTTT
many,-,TRBJ1-2,TRBV5-1,CASSGRVGTLANYGYTF,TGCGCCAGCAGCGGACGGGTAGGGACACTCGCTAACTATGGCTACACCTTC
few,TRBD2,TRBJ2-1,TRBV30,CAWKTSGGPGNEQFF,TGTGCCTGGAAGACTAGCGGGGGGCCGGGGAATGAGCAGTTCTTC
many,TRBD2,TRBJ2-3,TRBV4-3,CASSQDLRGSSTDTQYF,TGCGCCAGCAGCCAAGATCTGCGGGGGAGTAGCACAGATACGCAGTATTTT
many,-,TRBJ2-3,TRBV11-3,CASSPLAGNTDTQYF,TGTGCCAGCAGCCCCCTTGCGGGTAACACAGATACGCAGTATTTT
-,TRBD1,TRBJ2-3,TRBV7-9,CASSLGDRVPDTQYF,TGTGCCAGCAGCTTAGGGGACAGGGTCCCAGATACGCAGTATTTT
many,-,TRBJ2-2,TRBV29-1,CSVTGQNTGELFF,TGCAGCGTGACAGGACAGAACACCGGGGAGCTGTTTTTT
-,TRBD2,TRBJ2-1,TRBV6-2/TRBV6-3,CASSYQRGSYNEQFF,TGTGCCAGCAGTTACCAGCGGGGCTCCTACAATGAGCAGTTCTTC
many,-,TRBJ1-4,TRBV20-1,CSAPTNEKLFF,TGCAGTGCTCCAACTAATGAAAAACTGTTTTTT
-,-,TRBJ1-3,TRBV4-2,CASSQESWVSGNTIYF,TGTGCCAGCAGCCAAGAGTCTTGGGTCTCTGGAAACACCATATATTTT
few,-,TRBJ2-1,TRBV5-1,CASSNGAPYNEQFF,TGCGCCAGCAGTAATGGGGCCCCTTACAATGAGCAGTTCTTC
few,-,TRBJ2-1,TRBV18,CAGLDREKANLNEQFF,TGTGCCGGACTAGACAGGGAAAAGGCTAATTTGAATGAGCAGTTCTTC
-,TRBD1,TRBJ2-2,TRBV10-3,CAISEGTGINDAGELFF,TGTGCCATCAGTGAGGGGACAGGGATTAATGACGCCGGGGAGCTGTTTTTT
-,-,TRBJ1-5,TRBV9,CASSDRPNQPQHF,TGTGCCAGCAGCGACAGACCCAATCAGCCCCAGCATTTT
many,-,TRBJ2-1,TRBV12-3/TRBV12-4,CASSLTSNEQFF,TGTGCCAGCAGTTTGACTAGCAATGAGCAGTTCTTC
few,TRBD2,TRBJ2-7,TRBV5-1,CASSLAPGGAYEQYF,TGCGCCAGCAGCTTGGCCCCCGGGGGGGCATACGAGCAGTACTTC
few,-,TRBJ2-5,TRBV11-2,CASSSFVLNQETQYF,TGTGCCAGCAGCTCCTTCGTGCTAAACCAAGAGACCCAGTACTTC
few,-,TRBJ2-5,TRBV20-1,CSASPRGPKETQYF,TGCAGTGCTTCCCCCAGGGGCCCAAAAGAGACCCAGTACTTC
many,TRBD1,TRBJ2-2,TRBV7-9,CASYRDRGYTGELFF,TGTGCCTCATACCGGGACAGGGGATACACCGGGGAGCTGTTTTTT
-,TRBD1,TRBJ1-5,TRBV28,CASTGDRNYQPQHF,TGTGCCAGCACCGGGGACAGGAACTATCAGCCCCAGCATTTT
-,-,TRBJ2-5,TRBV6-5,CATIEYSGEGTQYF,TGTGCCACCATAGAATACTCCGGCGAGGGGACCCAGTACTTC
-,-,TRBJ1-1,TRBV5-1,CASSYQGMNTEAFF,TGCGCCAGCAGTTACCAGGGCATGAACACTGAAGCTTTCTTT
-,-,TRBJ2-3,TRBV6-5,CASSYSTPTLVDTQYF,TGTGCCAGCAGTTACTCGACCCCAACTCTTGTAGATACGCAGTATTTT
-,TRBD2,TRBJ2-1,TRBV7-3,CASSPGLEQFF,TGTGCCAGCAGCCCGGGACTAGAGCAGTTCTTC
many,TRBD1,TRBJ1-1,TRBV4-3,CASTLGGDRGIGTEAFF,TGCGCCAGCACCCTAGGTGGTGACAGGGGTATCGGCACTGAAGCTTTCTTT
few,-,TRBJ2-2,TRBV6-5,CASMVGSLNTGELFF,TGTGCCAGCATGGTGGGCAGCTTGAACACCGGGGAGCTGTTTTTT
few,TRBD1,TRBJ2-5,TRBV5-1,CASSVGQGSETQYF,TGCGCCAGCAGCGTGGGACAGGGGAGCGAGACCCAGTACTTC
-,-,TRBJ1-1,TRBV3-1,CASSQRGPEAFF,TGTGCCAGCAGCCAACGGGGGCCTGAAGCTTTCTTT
many,TRBD1,TRBJ1-3,TRBV7-2,CASSLGQLKVSGNTIYF,TGTGCCAGCAGCCTGGGACAGCTCAAAGTTTCTGGAAACACCATATATTTT